Listed below are T cell receptor beta chains from one sample, sequenced in a study of CD8 T cells in ankylosing spondylitis. From the 5' RACE reads, TCRdb called clonotypes with MiXCR, one entry per CDR3 protein. This table holds about 220,000 distinct CDR3 sequences, over 9.5% found once. The sequencing sample was made of blood, either unsorted or a sorted T cell fraction (not recorded which). These receptors were taken from a male donor with ankylosing spondylitis or in good health (not recorded which). The CDR3 runs from the conserved cysteine through the conserved F or W. The order of the fields is J gene, V gene, D gene, clone size, CDR3 protein, CDR3 DNA. The D gene is left open where the match is weak. Size tells how often a clone was seen (once, few, many) or the class of an expanded clone, and some rows leave it out.

J gene: TRBJ1-1
V gene: TRBV7-6
D gene: .
clone size: many
CDR3 protein: CASSLEPGRGDTEAFF
CDR3 DNA: TGTGCCAGCAGCTTAGAGCCAGGCCGGGGGGACACTGAAGCTTTCTTT

J gene: TRBJ1-1
V gene: TRBV7-3
D gene: .
clone size: many
CDR3 protein: CASSQQLNTEAFF
CDR3 DNA: TGTGCCAGCAGCCAACAGCTGAACACTGAAGCTTTCTTT

J gene: TRBJ2-3
V gene: TRBV20-1
D gene: .
clone size: many
CDR3 protein: CSARKGGVSTDTQYF
CDR3 DNA: TGCAGTGCTAGGAAGGGGGGGGTTAGCACAGATACGCAGTATTTT

J gene: TRBJ1-1
V gene: TRBV19
D gene: TRBD1
clone size: many
CDR3 protein: CASSDDRVGTEAFF
CDR3 DNA: TGTGCCAGTAGTGACGACAGGGTGGGGACTGAAGCTTTCTTT

J gene: TRBJ1-6
V gene: TRBV7-9
D gene: .
clone size: many
CDR3 protein: CASSTNNSPLHF
CDR3 DNA: TGTGCCAGCAGCACAAATAATTCACCCCTCCACTTT

J gene: TRBJ2-3
V gene: TRBV7-6
D gene: .
clone size: .
CDR3 protein: CASGAGASGTDTQYF
CDR3 DNA: TGTGCCAGCGGGGCGGGGGCTTCTGGCACAGATACGCAGTATTTT

J gene: TRBJ1-4
V gene: TRBV29-1
D gene: .
clone size: many
CDR3 protein: CSVSDRAREKLFF
CDR3 DNA: TGCAGCGTTTCCGACAGAGCCAGGGAAAAACTGTTTTTT

J gene: TRBJ2-5
V gene: TRBV29-1
D gene: .
clone size: many
CDR3 protein: CSVAQETQYF
CDR3 DNA: TGCAGCGTTGCGCAAGAGACCCAGTACTTC

J gene: TRBJ2-3
V gene: TRBV20-1
D gene: .
clone size: few
CDR3 protein: CSAREVDTDTQYF
CDR3 DNA: TGCAGTGCCAGGGAGGTTGACACAGATACGCAGTATTTT

J gene: TRBJ1-2
V gene: TRBV7-9
D gene: TRBD1
clone size: many
CDR3 protein: CAGSDRAF
CDR3 DNA: TGTGCCGGCTCGGACAGGGCCTTC

J gene: TRBJ2-7
V gene: TRBV27
D gene: .
clone size: many
CDR3 protein: CASRPQSAYEQYF
CDR3 DNA: TGTGCCAGCAGACCCCAGAGTGCCTACGAGCAGTACTTC

J gene: TRBJ2-3
V gene: TRBV13
D gene: TRBD2
clone size: .
CDR3 protein: CASSLRGGFTDTQYF
CDR3 DNA: TGTGCCAGCAGCTTGCGGGGGGGGTTCACAGATACGCAGTATTTT

J gene: TRBJ2-7
V gene: TRBV28
D gene: .
clone size: many
CDR3 protein: CASSLAKYPYEQYF
CDR3 DNA: TGTGCCAGCAGTTTAGCCAAATACCCCTACGAGCAGTACTTC

J gene: TRBJ1-2
V gene: TRBV12-3/TRBV12-4
D gene: .
clone size: many
CDR3 protein: CASSLGWDGYTF
CDR3 DNA: TGTGCCAGCAGTTTAGGTTGGGATGGCTACACCTTC

J gene: TRBJ2-1
V gene: TRBV7-2
D gene: .
clone size: many
CDR3 protein: CASSLSGPYNEQFF
CDR3 DNA: TGTGCCAGCAGCTTATCCGGGCCTTACAATGAGCAGTTCTTC

J gene: TRBJ2-1
V gene: TRBV3-1
D gene: TRBD2
clone size: .
CDR3 protein: CASRSGGEARNEQFF
CDR3 DNA: TGTGCCAGCAGGAGCGGGGGGGAGGCGAGGAATGAGCAGTTCTTC

J gene: TRBJ2-7
V gene: TRBV11-2
D gene: TRBD2
clone size: few
CDR3 protein: CASSSKRTSGGSDRSYEQYF
CDR3 DNA: TGTGCCAGCAGCTCAAAACGGACTAGCGGGGGATCTGATCGCTCCTACGAGCAGTACTTC

J gene: TRBJ2-7
V gene: TRBV28
D gene: TRBD1
clone size: many
CDR3 protein: CASRTGTGGDEQYF
CDR3 DNA: TGTGCCAGCAGGACCGGGACAGGGGGCGACGAGCAGTACTTC

J gene: TRBJ1-2
V gene: TRBV30
D gene: .
clone size: many
CDR3 protein: CARLREDYGYTF
CDR3 DNA: TGTGCCCGCCTACGCGAGGACTATGGCTACACCTTC

J gene: TRBJ1-2
V gene: TRBV27
D gene: .
clone size: few
CDR3 protein: CASSYRDNYGYTF
CDR3 DNA: TGTGCCAGCAGTTATAGGGACAACTATGGCTACACCTTC

J gene: TRBJ1-3
V gene: TRBV18
D gene: .
clone size: .
CDR3 protein: CASSPQENSGNTIYF
CDR3 DNA: TGTGCCAGCTCACCACAGGAGAACTCTGGAAACACCATATATTTT

J gene: TRBJ2-7
V gene: TRBV27
D gene: .
clone size: many
CDR3 protein: CASNVFYEQYF
CDR3 DNA: TGTGCCAGCAACGTCTTCTACGAGCAGTACTTC

J gene: TRBJ2-3
V gene: TRBV5-6
D gene: TRBD2
clone size: many
CDR3 protein: CASSWMLAVTSDTQYF
CDR3 DNA: TGTGCCAGCAGCTGGATGCTAGCGGTGACGTCAGATACGCAGTATTTT

J gene: TRBJ1-5
V gene: TRBV5-6
D gene: TRBD1
clone size: many
CDR3 protein: CASSPDRGNQPQHF
CDR3 DNA: TGTGCCAGCAGCCCGGACAGGGGCAATCAGCCCCAGCATTTT

J gene: TRBJ2-7
V gene: TRBV29-1
D gene: TRBD1
clone size: few
CDR3 protein: CSVTYRDRGILDEQYF
CDR3 DNA: TGCAGCGTTACCTACCGGGACAGGGGCATCTTGGACGAGCAGTACTTC

J gene: TRBJ2-1
V gene: TRBV25-1
D gene: .
clone size: few
CDR3 protein: CASSEFYNEQFF
CDR3 DNA: TGTGCCAGCAGTGAATTTTACAATGAGCAGTTCTTC

J gene: TRBJ1-2
V gene: TRBV3-1
D gene: TRBD1
clone size: many
CDR3 protein: CASSSRDRGHGYTF
CDR3 DNA: TGTGCCAGCAGCTCACGCGACAGGGGGCACGGCTACACCTTC

J gene: TRBJ2-3
V gene: TRBV6-5
D gene: TRBD2
clone size: .
CDR3 protein: CASSYRGSSGGSDTQYF
CDR3 DNA: TGTGCCAGCAGTTACCGCGGCTCTAGCGGGGGGTCAGATACGCAGTATTTT

J gene: TRBJ2-3
V gene: TRBV5-1
D gene: TRBD2
clone size: few
CDR3 protein: CASSFSGAGGTDTQYF
CDR3 DNA: TGCGCCAGCAGCTTCTCGGGCGCGGGGGGCACAGATACGCAGTATTTT

J gene: TRBJ2-4
V gene: TRBV20-1
D gene: .
clone size: many
CDR3 protein: CSAGTGVGAKNIQYF
CDR3 DNA: TGCAGTGCCGGGACGGGGGTCGGGGCCAAAAACATTCAGTACTTC

J gene: TRBJ1-1
V gene: TRBV5-1
D gene: .
clone size: few
CDR3 protein: CASSSLTPGQANTEAFF
CDR3 DNA: TGCGCCAGCAGCTCCCTGACGCCGGGACAAGCGAACACTGAAGCTTTCTTT

J gene: TRBJ2-3
V gene: TRBV7-7
D gene: .
clone size: many
CDR3 protein: CASSAGGNTDTQYF
CDR3 DNA: TGTGCTAGCAGCGCCGGGGGAAACACAGATACGCAGTATTTT

J gene: TRBJ2-5
V gene: TRBV20-1
D gene: .
clone size: .
CDR3 protein: CSARDRSGAPKTQYF
CDR3 DNA: TGCAGTGCTAGAGACAGGAGCGGAGCCCCCAAGACCCAGTACTTC

J gene: TRBJ2-1
V gene: TRBV19
D gene: .
clone size: many
CDR3 protein: CASTSGGLGSYNEQFF
CDR3 DNA: TGTGCCAGTACTTCCGGGGGGCTCGGCTCCTACAATGAGCAGTTCTTC

J gene: TRBJ2-3
V gene: TRBV5-6
D gene: .
clone size: many
CDR3 protein: CASSYPTQSPDTQYF
CDR3 DNA: TGTGCCAGCAGCTACCCGACCCAATCCCCAGATACGCAGTATTTT

J gene: TRBJ1-3
V gene: TRBV9
D gene: .
clone size: many
CDR3 protein: CASNGAGGSGNTIYF
CDR3 DNA: TGTGCCAGCAACGGGGCAGGCGGCTCTGGAAACACCATATATTTT

J gene: TRBJ2-6
V gene: TRBV20-1
D gene: .
clone size: few
CDR3 protein: CSAWRGGAGANVLTF
CDR3 DNA: TGCAGTGCGTGGAGAGGCGGGGCTGGGGCCAACGTCCTGACTTTC

J gene: TRBJ2-2
V gene: TRBV12-5
D gene: .
clone size: many
CDR3 protein: CASGPQGAGELFF
CDR3 DNA: TGTGCTAGTGGCCCACAGGGAGCCGGGGAGCTGTTTTTT

J gene: TRBJ2-3
V gene: TRBV9
D gene: .
clone size: few
CDR3 protein: CASSVGLDRITDTQYF
CDR3 DNA: TGTGCCAGCAGCGTAGGGCTGGACAGAATCACAGATACGCAGTATTTT

J gene: TRBJ2-3
V gene: TRBV20-1
D gene: TRBD2
clone size: many
CDR3 protein: CSAPGTSGTDTQYF
CDR3 DNA: TGCAGTGCCCCCGGGACTAGCGGAACAGATACGCAGTATTTT

J gene: TRBJ2-7
V gene: TRBV4-2
D gene: .
clone size: many
CDR3 protein: CASSPEGVASYEQYF
CDR3 DNA: TGTGCCAGCAGCCCGGAGGGGGTAGCATCCTACGAGCAGTACTTC

J gene: TRBJ2-3
V gene: TRBV5-5
D gene: TRBD2
clone size: few
CDR3 protein: CASSLGAGGSTDTQYF
CDR3 DNA: TGTGCCAGCAGCTTGGGAGCGGGGGGCTCCACAGATACGCAGTATTTT

J gene: TRBJ1-5
V gene: TRBV2
D gene: .
clone size: many
CDR3 protein: CASSEGGSYQPQHF
CDR3 DNA: TGTGCCAGCAGTGAAGGGGGCAGCTATCAGCCCCAGCATTTT

J gene: TRBJ2-3
V gene: TRBV27
D gene: .
clone size: many
CDR3 protein: CASSLFSFPGGTDTQYF
CDR3 DNA: TGTGCCAGCAGTTTATTTTCCTTCCCGGGGGGCACAGATACGCAGTATTTT

J gene: TRBJ1-2
V gene: TRBV15
D gene: .
clone size: .
CDR3 protein: CATSRQDRPGGYGYTF
CDR3 DNA: TGTGCCACCAGCAGACAAGATCGGCCCGGCGGCTATGGCTACACCTTC